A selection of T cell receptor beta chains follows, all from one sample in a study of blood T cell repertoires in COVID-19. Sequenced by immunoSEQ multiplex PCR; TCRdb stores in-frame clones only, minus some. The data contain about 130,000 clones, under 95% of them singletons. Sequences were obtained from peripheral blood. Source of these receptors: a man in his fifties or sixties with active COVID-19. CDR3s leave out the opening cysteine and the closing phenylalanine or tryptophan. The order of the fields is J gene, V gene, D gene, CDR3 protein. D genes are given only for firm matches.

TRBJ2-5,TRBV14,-,ASSQLVGPQETQY
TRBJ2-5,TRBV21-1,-,ASSVRPSRTVQVKETQY
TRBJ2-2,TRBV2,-,ASSGGWGPGELF
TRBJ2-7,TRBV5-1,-,ASSGDSSYEQY
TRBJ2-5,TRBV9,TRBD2,ASSVGVAAGGQETQY
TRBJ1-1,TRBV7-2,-,ASSLKTGSEAF
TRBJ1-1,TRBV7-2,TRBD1,ASSLQGAVGTEAF
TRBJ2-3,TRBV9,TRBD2,ASSAGTSGGGSTDTQY
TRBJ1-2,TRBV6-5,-,AGSVGRSANYGYT
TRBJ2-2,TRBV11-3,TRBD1,ASSLGQFTGELF
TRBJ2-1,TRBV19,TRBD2,ASSMKGLAGASYNEQF
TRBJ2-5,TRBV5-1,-,ASSQGAFETQY
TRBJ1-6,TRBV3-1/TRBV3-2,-,ASSQGGIYNSPLH
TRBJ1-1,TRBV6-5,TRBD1,ASIGYRGPGTEAF
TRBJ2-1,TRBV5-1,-,ASSLDWGRDEQF
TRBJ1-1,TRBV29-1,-,SVESAGTEAF
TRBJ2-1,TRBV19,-,ASSPDGNEQF
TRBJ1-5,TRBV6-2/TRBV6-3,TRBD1,ASSRGQIFSNQPQH
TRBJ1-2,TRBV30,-,AWRGLGSYGYT
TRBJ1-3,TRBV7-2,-,ASSPPGGTIY
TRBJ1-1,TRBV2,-,ASRTRGGNTEAF
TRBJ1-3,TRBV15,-,ATSRDKLTGNTIY
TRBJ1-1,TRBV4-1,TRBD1,ASSLGQGPTEAF
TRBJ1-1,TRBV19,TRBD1,ASSIDRGPTEAF
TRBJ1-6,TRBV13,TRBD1,ASSPTDRQRNSPLH
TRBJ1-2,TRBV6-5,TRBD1,ASSYSMAGGLYGYT
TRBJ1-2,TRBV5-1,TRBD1,ASSFGSDRAYGYT
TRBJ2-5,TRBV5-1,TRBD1,ASRLGQPQETQY
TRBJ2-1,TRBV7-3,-,ASSLRRTAYNEQF
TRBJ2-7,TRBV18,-,ASSEPGWTEKGEQY
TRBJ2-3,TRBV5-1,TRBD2,ASSVPTSGITDTQY
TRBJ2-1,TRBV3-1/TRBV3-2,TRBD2,ASSQDRLAGGSLNNEQF
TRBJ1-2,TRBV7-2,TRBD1,ASSPTGKKGHGYT
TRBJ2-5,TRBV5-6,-,ASSALGGAGETQY
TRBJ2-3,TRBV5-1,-,ASSSEHTASTDTQY
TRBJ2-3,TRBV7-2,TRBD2,ASSLRREGPSTDTQY
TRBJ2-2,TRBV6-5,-,ASSASHGELF
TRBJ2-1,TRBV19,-,ASSRSGSSYNEQF
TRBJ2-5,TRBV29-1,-,SVEDRRQVKAQY
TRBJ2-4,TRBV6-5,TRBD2,ASTGGINIQY
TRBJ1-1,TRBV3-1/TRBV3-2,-,ASSPQGNTEAF
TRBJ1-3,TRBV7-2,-,ASSLVVSGNTIY
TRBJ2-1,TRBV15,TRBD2,ATSRAGGPQEQF
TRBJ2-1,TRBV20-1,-,SARTGLEQF
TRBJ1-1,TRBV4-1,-,ASSPERNTEAF
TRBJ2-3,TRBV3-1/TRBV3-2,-,ASSQGRLVIKDTQY
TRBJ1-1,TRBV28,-,ASSLETGRFKNTEAF
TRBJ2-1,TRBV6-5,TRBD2,ASREGAYNEQF
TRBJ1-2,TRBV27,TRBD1,ASSPRQGAYGYT